This T cell receptor beta chain came from a study of siplizumab effects on memory and regulatory T cells. This clone was observed a handful of times. The antigen remains unidentified. The authors cocultured the mixed lymphocyte reaction cells at 37 degrees C for about six days. Some clones are missing from TCRdb's copy, which holds only in-frame ones; the method was immunoSEQ multiplex PCR. The sample records approximately 12,000 clones, around 45% being singletons. Per the germline V gene, CDR1 is SQVTM and CDR2 is ANQGSEA. The CDR3 extends over 14 amino acids. V gave up 6 bases and J gave up 0 bases; unmatched junction bases: 7.

This clonotype was obtained from a human donor in good health; the cells came from an allogeneic mixed lymphocyte reaction. Some clones in this sample may be carry-over from other donors' samples. Sequenced input: CFSE-low (dividing) CD8+ T cells sorted from an allogeneic mixed lymphocyte reaction. The chain combines TRBV29-1 with TRBJ1-2, with TRBD1 matching 7 bases. CDR3 in amino acids: CSVNTGASNYGYTF. In DNA, the CDR3 is TGCAGCGTAAACACAGGGGCCTCTAACTATGGCTACACCTTC.